This entry is about one T cell receptor beta chain. The clone's antigen remains unknown. No base qualities exist here, and no much larger clone lies one base off it. This record comes from a study of long-term antiretroviral therapy in people with HIV (dated by TCRdb to between 2020 and 2023). With regard to the full study: The earliest samples were collected about a decade before the 2015 WHO recommendation for immediate ART, when ART was typically delayed until CD4 counts fell. A retrospective serial study tested whether ART initiation and durable HIV suppression were associated with changes in peripheral blood TRB repertoire composition and diversity. A total of 192 cryopreserved PBMC samples were contributed to the cohort by 30 adults with confirmed HIV infection, with samples collected serially over a mean of approximately six years (range 1-12). Eleven of the 30 participants with HIV were female. No cross-contamination during QIAcube processing was shown when test extractions of a monoclonal T-cell line were performed alongside 30 to 40 polyclonal samples.

V gives up 5 bases and J gives up 2 bases, and the segment between their germline ends measures 13 bases. Spanning cysteine to phenylalanine, the CDR3 consists of 14 amino acids. Only the CDR3 DNA stays, 42 bases, in frame from base 1. CDR1 and CDR2, looked up from the germline V gene (reference sequence), are LNHDA and SQIVND. The immunoSEQ hsTCRB v3.0 assay was used at survey level resolution for TRB variable region sequencing. TRB sequencing targeted a depth of roughly 35,000-55,000 T-cell genomes per sample. Pooled TRB libraries were sequenced on an Illumina MiSeq with a v3 150-cycle kit. The paper's data handling went like this. Repertoire analysis was run in R within a reproducible Nextflow workflow that covered QC, data transformation and analysis. LymphoSeq2, an R package for AIRR-Seq data exploration, was used to implement custom analyses. Four samples yielding fewer than 5000 total TRB sequences were excluded, leaving approximately 190 analyzed HIV repertoires. Among the roughly 200 retained HIV repertoires, 55 to 60 were collected before ART initiation and 129 after ART initiation. Repertoires were downsampled to 5000 TRB nucleotide sequences, with summary statistics averaged over 100 downsampling iterations. Only TRB sequences with CDR3 regions of at least seven amino acids were retained for analysis. Diversity was assessed using a clonality score derived from Shannon entropy and using the Gini coefficient. In repertoire networks, the top 5000 CDR3 amino acid sequences were linked whenever an edit distance of one separated two sequences. For TRB CDR3 amino acid sequences, antigen specificity groups and MHC restriction were predicted with GLIPH2. Known CMV, EBV, HIV or tissue antigen associations were flagged by matching CDR3 amino acid sequences against VDJdb and McPAS-TCR. Pre-ART, post-ART and control groups were compared with Wilcoxon signed-rank tests and Holm-Bonferroni correction. Not all clones reach the TCRdb copy of this immuneACCESS table, which keeps in-frame sequences only. Checked studies attribute under half of the gap to unresolved V genes and leave the rest unexplained. For V, J and clone size, that table is used; D and trimming come from the DNA. The sample table shows 30,000 to 35,000 clones, and roughly 97% are seen once. About 3% of the sample goes to the ten largest clones.

To be included, a participant needed at least one PBMC sample from before ART initiation plus at least two post-ART samples. All participants with HIV were treated in the United States of America. Before DNA extraction, cryopreserved samples containing about 0.9-10 million PBMC were thawed and washed. At the time of the earliest PBMC sample for each participant with HIV, ages ranged from about 23 to 60 years. Per participant, PBMC samples came from 1-4 timepoints prior to ART initiation and 2-8 timepoints following ART initiation, for a median of 7 samples. For every participant, serial HIV viral load, CD4+ T-cell count, ART history and demographic data were obtained. A Qiagen kit on a QIAcube was used to extract genomic DNA from unsorted PBMC, with samples processed in batches of 12. General findings and caveats noted by the study authors: Samples dated from the mid-2000s to the late 2010s, and the ART regimens used may be less effective than current ones. Expanded TRB clones identified before ART initiation dominated the repertoire across all time points, though the dominance fluctuated and decreased in many PLHIV after ART. Starting ART was linked to a significant rise in TRB diversity, yet even with long-term ART the diversity remained significantly lower than in transplant donor controls. Narrower CDR3 length ranges were observed in HIV repertoires than in controls, and an antigen-experienced repertoire with only a slight naive shift after ART was suggested by the network structure. Inferences about post-ART repertoire changes are limited because no data were available on ART adherence, viral resistance or therapy changes. Since PBMC availability was limited, sequencing covered only the TCR beta chain, with no alpha chain pairing. Because cell numbers in pre-ART samples were limited, unsorted PBMC were profiled instead of sorted CD4+ and CD8+ T cells.

The chain is assembled from TRBV19 and TRBJ2-7; TRBD2 could be the D gene, as 5 bases match. Sequencing was performed on unsorted PBMCs, taken 6.9 years after starting antiretroviral therapy. The sequence derives from a man aged 25-45 years with HIV. CDR3 loop: CASSPTGFAYEQYF. The sequence in DNA is TGTGCCAGTAGTCCTACGGGGTTCGCCTACGAGCAGTACTTC.